This TCR beta chain was obtained from a study of patients and donors after allogeneic stem cell transplantation. The CDR3 totals 15 residues. V was clipped by 3 bases and J by 5 bases, with 15 bases between them. The germline V gene has CDR1 SGHTA and CDR2 FQGNSA. This clonotype was observed a few times. One entry per CDR3 protein, called by TCRdb with MiXCR from the RT-PCR reads. Here the sample spans about a million distinct CDR3 sequences, roughly 17% being singletons. The chain recombines TRBV7-2 with TRBJ2-3, with TRBD2 as a possible D gene (6 bases). The TCR was taken from a human donor who was either an allogeneic HSCT recipient or a stem cell or donor lymphocyte infusion donor (not recorded which). It is not recorded whose cells these are; they may come from a transplant donor. The sequenced material came from blood, either unsorted or a sorted T cell fraction (not recorded which). The CDR3 DNA reads TGTGCCAGCAGCTTGAAGAGAGGGAGGAGAGATACGCAGTATTTT. As protein: CASSLKRGRRDTQYF.